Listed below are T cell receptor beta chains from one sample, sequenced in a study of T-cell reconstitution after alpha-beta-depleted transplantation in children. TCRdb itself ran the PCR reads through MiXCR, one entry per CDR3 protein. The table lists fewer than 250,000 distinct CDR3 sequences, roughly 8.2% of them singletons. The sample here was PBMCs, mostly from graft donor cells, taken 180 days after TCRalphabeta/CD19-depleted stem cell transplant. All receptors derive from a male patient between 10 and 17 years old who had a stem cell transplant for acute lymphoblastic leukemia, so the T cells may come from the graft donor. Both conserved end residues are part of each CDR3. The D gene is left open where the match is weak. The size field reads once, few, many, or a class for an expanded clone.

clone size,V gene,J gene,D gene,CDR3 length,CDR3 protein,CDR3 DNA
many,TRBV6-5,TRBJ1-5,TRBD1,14,CASSLQGGTQPQHF,TGTGCCAGCAGTTTACAAGGGGGCACTCAGCCCCAGCATTTT
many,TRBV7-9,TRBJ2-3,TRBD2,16,CASSLDGTSRTDTQYF,TGTGCCAGCAGCTTAGATGGGACTAGTCGCACAGATACGCAGTATTTT
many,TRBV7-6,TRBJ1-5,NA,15,CASSPGTVGNQPQHF,TGTGCCAGCAGCCCAGGGACTGTGGGCAATCAGCCCCAGCATTTT
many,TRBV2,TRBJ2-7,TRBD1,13,CATRDRLLYEQYF,TGTGCCACTAGGGACAGGTTATTATACGAGCAGTACTTC
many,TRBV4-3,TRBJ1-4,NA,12,CASSQLNEKLFF,TGCGCCAGCAGCCAACTGAATGAAAAACTGTTTTTT
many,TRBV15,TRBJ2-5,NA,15,CATSRPLQGRETQYF,TGTGCCACCAGCAGGCCTTTACAGGGGAGGGAGACCCAGTACTTC
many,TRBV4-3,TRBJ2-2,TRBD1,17,CASSQGYRGPTTGELFF,TGCGCCAGCAGCCAAGGTTACAGGGGGCCGACTACCGGGGAGCTGTTTTTT
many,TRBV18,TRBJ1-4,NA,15,CASSPQPTPNEKLFF,TGTGCCAGCTCACCTCAGCCTACACCTAATGAAAAACTGTTTTTT
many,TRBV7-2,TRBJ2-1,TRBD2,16,CASSPTGTSGYNEQFF,TGTGCCAGCAGCCCGACCGGGACTAGCGGATACAATGAGCAGTTCTTC
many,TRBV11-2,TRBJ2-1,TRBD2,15,CASSLAPGTNNEQFF,TGTGCCAGCAGCTTAGCCCCCGGGACTAACAATGAGCAGTTCTTC
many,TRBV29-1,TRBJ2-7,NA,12,CSVVEGTHEQYF,TGCAGCGTTGTCGAGGGTACCCACGAGCAGTACTTC
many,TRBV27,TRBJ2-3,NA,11,CASSFRTAQYF,TGTGCCAGCAGTTTTCGGACAGCGCAGTATTTT
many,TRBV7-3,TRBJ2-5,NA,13,CASSLGVEKTQYF,TGTGCCAGCAGCTTAGGGGTAGAAAAGACTCAGTACTTC
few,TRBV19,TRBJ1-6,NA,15,CASSISPVRNSPLHF,TGTGCCAGTAGTATTTCGCCAGTGAGGAATTCACCCCTCCACTTT
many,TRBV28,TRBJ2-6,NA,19,CASRSWAGRRLSGANVLTF,TGTGCCAGCAGAAGTTGGGCCGGCAGGCGTCTCTCTGGGGCCAACGTCCTGACTTTC
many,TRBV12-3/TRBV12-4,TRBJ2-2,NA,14,CASSPQGRTGELFF,TGTGCCAGCAGCCCCCAGGGGAGGACCGGGGAGCTGTTTTTT
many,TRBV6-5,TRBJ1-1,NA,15,CASSYSRPKNTEAFF,TGTGCCAGCAGTTACTCGAGACCGAAGAACACTGAAGCTTTCTTT
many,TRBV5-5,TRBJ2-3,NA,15,CASSLRGTDTDTQYF,TGTGCCAGCAGCTTAAGGGGAACAGACACAGATACGCAGTATTTT
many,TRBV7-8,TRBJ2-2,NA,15,CASSFKRVGTGELFF,TGTGCCAGCAGCTTCAAGCGGGTTGGCACCGGGGAGCTGTTTTTT
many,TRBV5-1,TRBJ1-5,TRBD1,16,CASSLAGQGARQPQHF,TGCGCCAGCAGCTTGGCGGGACAGGGGGCGAGGCAGCCCCAGCATTTT
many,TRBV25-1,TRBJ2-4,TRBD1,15,CASSPQRQGVNIQYF,TGTGCCAGCAGTCCACAGAGACAGGGTGTAAACATTCAGTACTTC
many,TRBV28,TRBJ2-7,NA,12,CASNPVRGEQYF,TGTGCCAGCAACCCGGTGAGAGGCGAGCAGTACTTC
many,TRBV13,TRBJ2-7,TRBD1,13,CASQGQGDREQYF,TGTGCCAGCCAGGGGCAGGGGGACCGTGAGCAGTACTTC
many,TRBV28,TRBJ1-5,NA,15,CASSSRDTSNQPQHF,TGTGCCAGCAGTTCCCGGGACACTAGCAATCAGCCCCAGCATTTT
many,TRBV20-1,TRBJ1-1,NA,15,CSAREVRRARAEAFF,TGCAGTGCTAGAGAAGTTAGACGAGCGAGGGCTGAAGCTTTCTTT
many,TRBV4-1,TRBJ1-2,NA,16,CASSPLGRDPNYGYTF,TGCGCCAGCAGCCCTTTGGGCAGAGACCCTAACTATGGCTACACCTTC
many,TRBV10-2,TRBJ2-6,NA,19,CASSESGARVGSGANVLTF,TGCGCCAGCAGTGAGTCGGGGGCCAGGGTAGGGTCTGGGGCCAACGTCCTGACTTTC
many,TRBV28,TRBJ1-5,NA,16,CASSLLFGMSNQPQHF,TGTGCCAGCAGTTTATTGTTCGGGATGAGCAATCAGCCCCAGCATTTT
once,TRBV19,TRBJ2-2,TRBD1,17,CASRNPDRGREGGELFF,TGTGCCAGTAGAAACCCCGACAGGGGAAGAGAGGGCGGGGAGCTGTTTTTT
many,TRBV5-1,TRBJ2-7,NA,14,CASSLDRPPYEQYF,TGCGCCAGCAGCTTAGACAGGCCGCCCTACGAGCAGTACTTC
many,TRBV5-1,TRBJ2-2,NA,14,CASRRGANTGELFF,TGCGCCAGCAGGAGGGGGGCGAACACCGGGGAGCTGTTTTTT
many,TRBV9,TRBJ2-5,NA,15,CASSVDGGAWKTQYF,TGTGCCAGCAGCGTAGATGGGGGGGCCTGGAAGACCCAGTACTTC
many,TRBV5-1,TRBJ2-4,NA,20,CASSFGTDSLGQIAKNIQYF,TGCGCCAGCAGCTTCGGGACCGACTCCCTGGGCCAAATAGCCAAAAACATTCAGTACTTC
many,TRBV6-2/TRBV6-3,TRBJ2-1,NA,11,CASSYRTVQFF,TGTGCCAGCAGTTACCGGACCGTGCAGTTCTTC
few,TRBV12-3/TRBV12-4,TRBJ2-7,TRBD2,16,CASSSPRKRGSHEQYF,TGTGCCAGCAGTTCCCCGCGGAAGCGGGGTAGCCACGAGCAGTACTTC
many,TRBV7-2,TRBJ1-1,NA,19,CASSLALVGRNPRNTEAFF,TGTGCCAGCAGCTTAGCGTTAGTAGGAAGAAATCCCCGGAACACTGAAGCTTTCTTT
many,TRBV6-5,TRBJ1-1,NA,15,CASSYSERGVTEAFF,TGTGCCAGCAGTTACTCCGAGAGGGGGGTAACTGAAGCTTTCTTT
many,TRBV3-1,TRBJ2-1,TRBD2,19,CASSQAAGTSGGAYNEQFF,TGTGCCAGCAGCCAAGCCGCCGGGACTAGCGGGGGGGCCTACAATGAGCAGTTCTTC
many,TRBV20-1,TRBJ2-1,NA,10,CSASPRPEFF,TGCAGTGCTAGCCCACGCCCGGAGTTCTTC
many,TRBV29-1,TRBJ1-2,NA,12,CSVQQGGYGYTF,TGCAGCGTACAACAGGGAGGCTATGGCTACACCTTC
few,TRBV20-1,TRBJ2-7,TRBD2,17,CSARAPTSGRGLYEQYF,TGCAGTGCTAGAGCCCCGACTAGCGGGAGGGGACTCTACGAGCAGTACTTC
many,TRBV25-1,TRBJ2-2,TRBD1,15,CASRAPGQGTGELFF,TGTGCCAGCAGGGCTCCGGGACAGGGAACCGGGGAGCTGTTTTTT
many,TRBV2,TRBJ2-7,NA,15,CASSAPGRGTYEQYF,TGTGCCAGCAGCGCCCCCGGACGGGGAACGTACGAGCAGTACTTC
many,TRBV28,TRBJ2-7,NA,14,CASSFWGQPYEQYF,TGTGCCAGCAGTTTCTGGGGGCAGCCCTACGAGCAGTACTTC
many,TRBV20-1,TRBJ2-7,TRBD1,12,CSATTGGYEQYF,TGCAGTGCCACCACAGGGGGCTACGAGCAGTACTTC
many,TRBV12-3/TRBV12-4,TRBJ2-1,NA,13,CASSLSSGGEQFF,TGTGCCAGCAGTTTATCTTCCGGTGGTGAGCAGTTCTTC
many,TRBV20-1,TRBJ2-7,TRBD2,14,CSARTSGGSYEQYF,TGCAGTGCTAGAACTAGCGGGGGTTCCTACGAGCAGTACTTC